This T cell receptor (beta chain) was observed in a study of blood T cell repertoires in COVID-19. Recovery meant two consecutive negative NP/OP PCR tests, professional clearance, or resolved symptoms. Germline assignment: CDR1 SGHTS and CDR2 YDEGEE. The CDR3 length is 16 residues. Trimming took off 4 bases at V and 3 bases at J, with 14 bases between the two ends. Libraries were prepared by immunoSEQ multiplex PCR; TCRdb keeps only in-frame clonotypes and omits some of them. The sample lists about 150,000 clones, about 85% occurring once. The clonotype comes from a woman aged 40 to 50 who had recovered from COVID-19. The V gene is TRBV5-8, the J gene TRBJ1-6; possibly TRBD1 for D (5 bases). The specimen was PBMCs or T cells enriched from blood (not recorded which). DNA of the CDR3: TGTGCCAGCAGCCGTGGAGGGGCCGACTATAATTCACCCCTCCACTTT. It yields the protein CASSRGGADYNSPLHF.